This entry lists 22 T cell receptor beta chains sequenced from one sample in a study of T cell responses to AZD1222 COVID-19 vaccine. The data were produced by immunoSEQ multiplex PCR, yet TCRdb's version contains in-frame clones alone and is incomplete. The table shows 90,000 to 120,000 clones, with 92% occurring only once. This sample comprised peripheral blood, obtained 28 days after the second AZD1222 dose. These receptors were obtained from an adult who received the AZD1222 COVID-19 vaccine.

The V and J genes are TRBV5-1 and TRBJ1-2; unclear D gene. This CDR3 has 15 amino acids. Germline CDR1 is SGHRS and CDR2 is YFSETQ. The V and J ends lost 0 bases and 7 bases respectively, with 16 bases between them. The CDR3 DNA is TGCGCCAGCAGCTTGGTATCGGTCTTCATGGGTGGCTACACCTTC. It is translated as CASSLVSVFMGGYTF.

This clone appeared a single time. Here the CDR3 reads CASSESGTANYGYTF. The DNA for the CDR3 is TGTGCCAGCAGTGAATCTGGGACAGCAAACTATGGCTACACCTTC. The gene calls are TRBV6-1 and TRBJ1-2; the match to TRBD1 covers 7 bases. The CDR3 has 15 residues. Trimming took 2 bases from V and 2 from J; bases not matched to a gene: 5. Per germline, CDR1 MNHNS and CDR2 SASEGT.

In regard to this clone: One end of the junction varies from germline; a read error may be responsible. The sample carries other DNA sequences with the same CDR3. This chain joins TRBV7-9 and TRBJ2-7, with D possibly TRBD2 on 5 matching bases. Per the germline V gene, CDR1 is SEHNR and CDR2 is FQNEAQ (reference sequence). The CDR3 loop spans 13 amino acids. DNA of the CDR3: TGTGCCAGCAGCCTAGCTCTAACCTACGAGCAGTACTTC. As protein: CASSLALTYEQYF.

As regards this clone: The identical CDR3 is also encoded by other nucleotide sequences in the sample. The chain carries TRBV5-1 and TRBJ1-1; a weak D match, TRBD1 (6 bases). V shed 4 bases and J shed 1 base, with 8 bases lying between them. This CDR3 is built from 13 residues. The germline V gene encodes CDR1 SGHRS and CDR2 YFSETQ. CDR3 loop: CASSTGQNTEAFF. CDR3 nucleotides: TGCGCCAGCAGCACGGGACAGAACACTGAAGCTTTCTTT. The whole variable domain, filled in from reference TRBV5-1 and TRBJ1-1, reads KAGVTQTPRYLIKTRGQQVTLSCSPISGHRSVSWYQQTPGQGLQFLFEYFSETQRNKGNFPGRFSGRQFSNSRSEMNVSTLELGDSALYLCASSTGQNTEAFFGQGTRLTVV.

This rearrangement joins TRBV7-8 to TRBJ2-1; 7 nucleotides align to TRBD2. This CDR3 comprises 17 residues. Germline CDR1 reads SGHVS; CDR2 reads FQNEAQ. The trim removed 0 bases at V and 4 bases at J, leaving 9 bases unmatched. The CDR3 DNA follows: TGTGCCAGCAGCTTAGCCTCGGGCGGGAGCTGGTACAATGAGCAGTTCTTC. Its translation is CASSLASGGSWYNEQFF.

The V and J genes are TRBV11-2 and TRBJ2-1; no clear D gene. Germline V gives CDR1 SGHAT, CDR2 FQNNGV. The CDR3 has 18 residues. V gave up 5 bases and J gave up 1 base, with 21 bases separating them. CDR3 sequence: CASSPRHPGPPSYNEQFF. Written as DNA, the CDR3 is TGTGCCAGCAGCCCCAGACACCCGGGTCCACCTTCCTACAATGAGCAGTTCTTC. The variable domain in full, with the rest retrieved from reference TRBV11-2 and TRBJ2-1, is EAGVAQSPRYKIIEKRQSVAFWCNPISGHATLYWYQQILGQGPKLLIQFQNNGVVDDSQLPKDRFSAERLKGVDSTLKIQPAKLEDSAVYLCASSPRHPGPPSYNEQFFGPGTRLTVL.

The DNA of the CDR3 is TGTGCCAGCAGCCCTAGCGGGAGGGCTGGGGCCAACGTCCTGACTTTC. Its protein is CASSPSGRAGANVLTF. This rearrangement joins TRBV7-2 to TRBJ2-6, with 12 bases aligning to TRBD2. The CDR3 length is 16 residues. CDR1 and CDR2 from the germline V gene are SGHTA and FQGNSA. Trimming at V came to 5 bases and at J to 2 bases, leaving 1 base not matched to a gene.

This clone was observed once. CDR3 DNA sequence: TGTGCCAGCAGACCCAGACAGGGGGCAGGTGGCTACACCTTC. Amino acids: CASRPRQGAGGYTF. The chain couples TRBV28 to TRBJ1-2, with 10 bases lining up with TRBD1. J lost 7 bases, V lost 6 bases, and 8 bases had no gene match. The CDR3 runs 14 residues. The germline V gene has CDR1 MDHEN and CDR2 SYDVKM.

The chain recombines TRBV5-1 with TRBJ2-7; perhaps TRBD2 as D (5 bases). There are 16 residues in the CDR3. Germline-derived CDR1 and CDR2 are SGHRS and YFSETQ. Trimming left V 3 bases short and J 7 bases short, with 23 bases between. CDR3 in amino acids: CASSWVPGLPGWEQYF. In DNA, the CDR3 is TGCGCCAGCAGCTGGGTCCCAGGACTCCCCGGGTGGGAGCAGTACTTC.

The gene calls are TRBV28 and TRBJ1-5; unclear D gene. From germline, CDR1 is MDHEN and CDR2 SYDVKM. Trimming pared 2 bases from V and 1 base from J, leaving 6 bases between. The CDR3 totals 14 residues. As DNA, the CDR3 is TGTGCCAGCAGTTTAAGGCGGAGCAATCAGCCCCAGCATTTT. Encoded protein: CASSLRRSNQPQHF.

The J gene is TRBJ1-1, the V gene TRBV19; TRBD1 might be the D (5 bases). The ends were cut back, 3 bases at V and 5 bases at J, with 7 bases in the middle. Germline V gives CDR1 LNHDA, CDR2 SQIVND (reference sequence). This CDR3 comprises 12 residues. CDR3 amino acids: CASSIPGTEAFF. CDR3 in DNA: TGTGCCAGTAGTATTCCAGGGACTGAAGCTTTCTTT.

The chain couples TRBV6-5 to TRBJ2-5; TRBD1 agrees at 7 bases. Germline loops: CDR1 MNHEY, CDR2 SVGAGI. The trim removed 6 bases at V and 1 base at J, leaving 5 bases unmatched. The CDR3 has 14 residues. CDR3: CASSFGQVQETQYF. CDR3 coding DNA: TGTGCCAGCAGCTTCGGACAGGTCCAAGAGACCCAGTACTTC.

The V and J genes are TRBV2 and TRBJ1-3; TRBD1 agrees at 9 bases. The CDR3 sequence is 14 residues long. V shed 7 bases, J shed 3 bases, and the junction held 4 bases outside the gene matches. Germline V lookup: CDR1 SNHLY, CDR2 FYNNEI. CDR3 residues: CASTQTGGGNTIYF. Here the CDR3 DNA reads TGTGCCAGCACCCAGACAGGGGGTGGAAACACCATATATTTT.

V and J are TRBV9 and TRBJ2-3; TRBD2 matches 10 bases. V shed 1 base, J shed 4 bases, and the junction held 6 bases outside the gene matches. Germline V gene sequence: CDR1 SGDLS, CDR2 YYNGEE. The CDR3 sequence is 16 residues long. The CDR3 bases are TGTGCCAGCAGCGTACCCAGCGGGGGGGGTGCAGATACGCAGTATTTT. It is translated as CASSVPSGGGADTQYF.

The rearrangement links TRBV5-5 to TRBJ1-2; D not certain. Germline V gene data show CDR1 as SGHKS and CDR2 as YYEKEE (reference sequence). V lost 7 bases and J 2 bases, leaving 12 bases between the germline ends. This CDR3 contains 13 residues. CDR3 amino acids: CASEGQENYGYTF. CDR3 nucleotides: TGTGCCAGCGAGGGTCAGGAAAACTATGGCTACACCTTC.

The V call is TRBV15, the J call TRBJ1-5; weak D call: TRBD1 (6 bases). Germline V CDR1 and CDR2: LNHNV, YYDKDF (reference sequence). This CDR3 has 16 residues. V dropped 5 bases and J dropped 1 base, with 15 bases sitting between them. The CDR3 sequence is CATSPEEGGSNQPQHF. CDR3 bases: TGTGCCACCAGCCCGGAAGAGGGGGGGAGCAATCAGCCCCAGCATTTT. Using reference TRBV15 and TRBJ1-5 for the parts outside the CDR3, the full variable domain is DAMVIQNPRYQVTQFGKPVTLSCSQTLNHNVMYWYQQKSSQAPKLLFHYYDKDFNNEADTPDNFQSRRPNTSFCFLDIRSPGLGDTAMYLCATSPEEGGSNQPQHFGDGTRLSIL.

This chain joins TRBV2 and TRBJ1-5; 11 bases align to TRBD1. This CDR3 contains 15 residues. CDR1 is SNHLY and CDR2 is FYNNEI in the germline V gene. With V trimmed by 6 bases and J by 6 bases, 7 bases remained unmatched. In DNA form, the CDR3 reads TGTGCCAGCAGCGACCCCGGGACAGGGGGTCAGCCCCAGCATTTT. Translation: CASSDPGTGGQPQHF.

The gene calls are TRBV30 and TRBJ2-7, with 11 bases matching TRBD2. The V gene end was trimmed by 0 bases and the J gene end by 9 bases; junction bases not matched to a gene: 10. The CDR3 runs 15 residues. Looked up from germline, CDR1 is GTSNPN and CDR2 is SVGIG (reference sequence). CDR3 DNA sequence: TGTGCCTGGAGTGTAGCACTAGCGGGAGAGGTTGGGCAGTACTTC. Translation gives CAWSVALAGEVGQYF. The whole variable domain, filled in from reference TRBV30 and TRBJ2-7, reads SQTIHQWPATLVQPVGSPLSLECTVEGTSNPNLYWYRQAAGRGLQLLFYSVGIGQISSEVPQNLSASRPQDRQFILSSKKLLLSDSGFYLCAWSVALAGEVGQYFGPGTRLTVT.

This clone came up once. The CDR3 nucleotides read TGTGCCAGCAGCTTGGACAGGGGAGAGACCCAGTACTTC. This gives the protein CASSLDRGETQYF. The genes are TRBV5-6 and TRBJ2-5; 7 bases fit TRBD1. The CDR3 is 13 residues long. The V segment lost 0 bases and the J segment 4 bases; nucleotides outside the gene matches: 0. Per germline, CDR1 SGHDT and CDR2 YYEEEE.

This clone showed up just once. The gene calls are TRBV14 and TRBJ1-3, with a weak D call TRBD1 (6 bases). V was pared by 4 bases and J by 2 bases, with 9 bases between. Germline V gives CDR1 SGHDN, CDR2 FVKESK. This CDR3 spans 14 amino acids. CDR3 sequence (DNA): TGTGCCAGCAGCCGAAACAGGGCTGGAAACACCATATATTTT. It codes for CASSRNRAGNTIYF.

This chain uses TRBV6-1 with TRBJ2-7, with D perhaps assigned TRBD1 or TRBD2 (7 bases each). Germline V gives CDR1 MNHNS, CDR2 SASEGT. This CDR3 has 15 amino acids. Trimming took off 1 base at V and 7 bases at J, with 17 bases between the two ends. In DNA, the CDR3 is TGTGCCAGCAGTGAAGTTGGGGAGGGGGCCTGGGAGCAGTACTTC. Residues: CASSEVGEGAWEQYF.

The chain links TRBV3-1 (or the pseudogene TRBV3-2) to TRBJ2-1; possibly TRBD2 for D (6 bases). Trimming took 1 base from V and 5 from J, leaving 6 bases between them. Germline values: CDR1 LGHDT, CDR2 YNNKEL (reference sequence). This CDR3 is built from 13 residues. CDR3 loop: CASSQGTNNEQFF. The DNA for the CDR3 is TGTGCCAGCAGCCAAGGGACTAACAATGAGCAGTTCTTC.